The next 10 T cell receptor beta chains were all read from a single sample in a study of blood T cells in healthy people across ages. A second PCR, run for roughly 7 to 11 cycles, used a sample-barcoded 5' primer plus a J-beta primer mix. TCRdb fed the 5' RACE reads into MiXCR, producing one record per CDR3 protein. The sample has some 640,000 distinct CDR3 sequences, about 30% seen once. Sequences were obtained from blood. The receptors come from a woman over 75 in good health.

This chain joins TRBV7-2 and TRBJ2-3; D gene ambiguous. Germline-derived CDR1 and CDR2 are SGHTA and FQGNSA. The CDR3 consists of 16 residues. V was trimmed by 5 bases and J by 2 bases, leaving 17 bases between them. The CDR3 bases are TGTGCCAGCAGCCTCGGGCCCACCGCCTCCACAGATACGCAGTATTTT. It yields the protein CASSLGPTASTDTQYF.

This clonotype showed up many times. The chain combines TRBV4-3 with TRBJ2-3, with 9 bases matching TRBD1. Trimming removed 3 bases from V and 3 bases from J; junction bases left unmatched: 7. CDR3 size: 16 residues. The germline V gene encodes CDR1 LGHNA and CDR2 YSLEER. The CDR3 here is CASSQGNRGPTDTQYF. CDR3 bases: TGCGCCAGCAGCCAGGGTAACAGGGGGCCTACAGATACGCAGTATTTT.

This clonotype was counted a few times. This chain connects TRBV20-1 to TRBJ1-1; D might be TRBD1 (5 bases). CDR1 is DFQATT, CDR2 SNEGSKA, per germline (reference sequence). V lost 3 bases and J 3 bases, leaving 14 bases between the germline ends. The length of the CDR3 is 14 residues. CDR3 residues: CSARRGGGYTEAFF. The CDR3 DNA reads as TGCAGTGCTAGGAGGGGCGGGGGTTACACTGAAGCTTTCTTT.

This clonotype was recorded at least ten times. The chain couples TRBV7-2 to TRBJ2-7, with TRBD1 identical over 8 bases. The CDR3 has 14 residues. J gave up 1 base and V 8 bases, and 7 bases lay outside the gene matches. The V gene's germline CDR1 is SGHTA and CDR2 FQGNSA. The DNA of the CDR3 is TGTGCCAGCTGCAGGGACAGGATTTCCTACGAGCAGTACTTC. Encoded protein: CASCRDRISYEQYF.

This clonotype was detected many times. J is TRBJ2-1 and V is TRBV5-6; possibly TRBD1 for D (5 bases). The V end lost 6 bases, the J end lost 0 bases, and 13 bases lay between the germline ends. The CDR3 sequence is 15 residues long. Per the germline V gene, CDR1 is SGHDT and CDR2 is YYEEEE. The CDR3 DNA reads TGTGCCAGCAACTCACAGGTGAGCTCCTACAATGAGCAGTTCTTC. Its translation is CASNSQVSSYNEQFF.

In its sample, this clonotype was seen many times. V gene TRBV29-1 combines with J gene TRBJ2-3, with 8 bases identical to TRBD2. V gave up 7 bases and J gave up 6 bases; unmatched junction bases: 9. Germline values: CDR1 SQVTM, CDR2 ANQGSEA. The CDR3 totals 13 residues. CDR3 bases: TGCAGCGCCCCTCTAGCGGGCGGGGATACGCAGTATTTT. Translating it yields CSAPLAGGDTQYF.

This clonotype was found once. The chain is built from TRBV10-3 and TRBJ1-1, with 9 positions matching TRBD1. Trimming removed 10 bases from V and 10 bases from J; junction bases left unmatched: 16. Germline CDR1 and CDR2: ENHRY and SYGVKD. The CDR3 sequence is 14 residues long. The DNA of the CDR3 is TGTGCCACGGGCGCGGACAGGGGATATATCTTAGCTTTCTTT. Protein product: CATGADRGYILAFF.

This clonotype was picked up a small number of times. J is TRBJ2-2 and V is TRBV6-5; maybe TRBD1 (5 bases). The CDR3 extends over 15 amino acids. The germline CDR1 and CDR2 sequences are MNHEY and SVGAGI. The germline V and J ends were trimmed by 7 bases and 2 bases, with 14 bases remaining between them. The CDR3 is CASNRITDNTGELFF. CDR3 nucleotide sequence: TGTGCCAGCAACAGGATAACCGATAACACCGGGGAGCTGTTTTTT.

This clonotype occurred many times. The genes are TRBV7-3 and TRBJ1-2, with D uncertain. From germline, CDR1 is SGHTA and CDR2 FQGTGA. This CDR3 contains 15 residues. V lost 3 bases and J lost 2, with 13 bases in between. CDR3 DNA: TGTGCCAGCAGCTTGGCCGGGCCCCTCAACTATGGCTACACCTTC. This encodes CASSLAGPLNYGYTF.

At least ten counts were recorded for this clonotype. The chain employs TRBV5-1 and TRBJ2-7, with a possible D match to TRBD1 (8 bases). Trimming pared 3 bases from V and 4 bases from J, leaving 20 bases between. Germline CDR1 and CDR2: SGHRS and YFSETQ. The CDR3 sequence is 16 residues long. CDR3 sequence: CASSYRIQGGLYEQYF. CDR3 sequence (DNA): TGCGCCAGCAGCTACAGGATACAGGGGGGGCTTTACGAGCAGTACTTC.